This TCR beta chain is drawn from a study of blood T cell repertoires in COVID-19. Study at large: T cells, B-cell-depleted T cells, or PBMCs provided the cDNA or gDNA that served as material.

The ends were cut back, 6 bases at V and 4 bases at J, with 19 bases in the middle. The CDR3 sequence is 16 residues long. The germline V gene has CDR1 LNHDA and CDR2 SQIVND (reference sequence). Method: immunoSEQ multiplex PCR; TCRdb's copy keeps in-frame clones and lacks some. The sample records about 220,000 clones, approximately 88% being singletons. Everyone who took part was roughly 18 to 100 years old, and they came from about 25 US areas. The genes are TRBV19 and TRBJ1-5, with D possibly matching TRBD1 (6 bases). This TCR was sampled from a woman aged 25 to 39 with acute COVID-19. Sequenced input: PBMCs or T cells enriched from blood (not recorded which). CDR3 sequence: CASRTITGIDNQPQHF. The CDR3 DNA reads as TGTGCCAGTAGAACCATAACAGGGATAGATAATCAGCCCCAGCATTTT.